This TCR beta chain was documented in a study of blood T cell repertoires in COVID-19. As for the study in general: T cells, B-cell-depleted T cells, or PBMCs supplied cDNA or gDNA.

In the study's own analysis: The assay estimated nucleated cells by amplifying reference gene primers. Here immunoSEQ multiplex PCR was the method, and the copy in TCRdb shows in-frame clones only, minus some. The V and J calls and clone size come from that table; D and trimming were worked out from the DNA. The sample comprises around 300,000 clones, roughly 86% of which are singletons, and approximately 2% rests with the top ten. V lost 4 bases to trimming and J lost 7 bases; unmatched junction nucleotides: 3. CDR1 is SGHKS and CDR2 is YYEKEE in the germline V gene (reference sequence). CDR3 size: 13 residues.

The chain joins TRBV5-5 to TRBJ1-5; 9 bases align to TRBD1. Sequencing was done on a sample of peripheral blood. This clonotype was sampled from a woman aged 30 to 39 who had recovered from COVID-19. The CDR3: CASSPDRGQPQHF. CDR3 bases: TGTGCCAGCAGCCCGGACAGGGGCCAGCCCCAGCATTTT. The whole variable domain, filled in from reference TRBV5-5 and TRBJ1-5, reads DAGVTQSPTHLIKTRGQQVTLRCSPISGHKSVSWYQQVLGQGPQFIFQYYEKEERGRGNFPDRFSARQFPNYSSELNVNALLLGDSALYLCASSPDRGQPQHFGDGTRLSIL.